This T cell receptor beta chain was sequenced in a study of T cell changes during pregnancy in multiple sclerosis. The table came from immunoSEQ multiplex PCR; TCRdb's copy has only in-frame clones and leaves some out. The table lists fewer than 85,000 clones, roughly 92% of them singletons. Trimming stripped 6 bases from V and 4 bases from J, with 21 bases between. Germline V lookup: CDR1 LNHDA, CDR2 SQIVND (reference sequence). CDR3 size: 16 residues. The sequence was collected from a female donor in good health, enrolled as a control in a pregnancy study. The chain joins TRBV19 to TRBJ1-2, with D tentatively TRBD1 (6 bases). This sample comprised peripheral blood, obtained in the third trimester of pregnancy. The CDR3 reads CASSPTGTPKTYGYTF. Written as DNA, the CDR3 is TGTGCCAGTAGCCCCACCGGGACACCCAAAACCTATGGCTACACCTTC.